This T cell receptor beta chain was identified in a study of human T cells and chemical hapten exposure. Background on the study: TCR yield per sample varied, mainly due to pooled library volumes.

Via MiXCR, TCRdb re-called the RACE reads, giving one row per CDR3 protein. The sample has about 43,000 distinct CDR3 sequences, approximately 3.3% seen once; the top ten hold 6.5% to 8%. Per germline, CDR1 DFQATT and CDR2 SNEGSKA (reference sequence). V dropped 0 bases and J dropped 0 bases, with 12 bases sitting between them. This CDR3 has 16 residues. This clonotype has a count of ten or more. Antigen unknown. Described time point: patch test 2, 6 weeks after DPC sensitization. Regarding treatment: therapeutic diphenylcyclopropenone sensitization with weekly scalp DPC. Whole-study findings and limits: Unchanged with DPC sensitization were TCRs above 1 in 1000 frequency.

The receptor's source is a man in his forties with alopecia areata. Some clones in this sample may be carry-over from other donors' samples. The source was whole blood, collected in connection with sensitization to the hapten diphenylcyclopropenone (DPC). This chain joins TRBV20-1 and TRBJ1-3; no firm D call. The CDR3 loop reads CSARDKYDYSGNTIYF. The CDR3 nucleotides read TGCAGTGCTAGAGACAAGTACGATTACTCTGGAAACACCATATATTTT.